This paragraph reports one T cell receptor beta chain. Its antigen remains unidentified. This sample was included in a study of T cell responses to AZD1222 COVID-19 vaccine. TCRdb's copy holds only in-frame clones and misses some; the assay was immunoSEQ multiplex PCR. The repertoire has fewer than 150,000 clones, more than 75% of them found once; the top ten carry 7% to 9%. Deletions cut 2 bases from V and 0 bases from J, with 8 bases between. This CDR3 is 14 amino acids long. The germline gives CDR1 SGHRS, CDR2 YFSETQ. Notes on the study in general: Following two doses of AZD1222, Spike-specific TCR breadth and depth rose. Spike regions recognized by vaccine-associated CD4 TCRs spanned the protein, led by 160-218 and 743-854. Baseline testing showed seropositivity in only a handful of AZD1222 recipients.

Sequencing used peripheral blood, obtained on day 0 of AZD1222 vaccination. This chain connects TRBV5-1 to TRBJ1-1; D is unresolved. This receptor was identified in an adult in good health. The CDR3 here is CASSFEPLNTEAFF. CDR3 nucleotides: TGCGCCAGCAGCTTCGAACCATTGAACACTGAAGCTTTCTTT.